This is a list of T cell receptor beta chains from one sample in a study of T cells in Graves' hyperthyroidism and ophthalmopathy. TCRdb called the multiplex PCR reads again in MiXCR, with one record for every CDR3 protein. This sample has hundreds of thousands of distinct CDR3 sequences, with roughly 40% found just once. The sample taken for sequencing was blood. The receptors derive from a man between 18 and 29 years old with Graves' hyperthyroidism. The CDR3 runs from the conserved cysteine through the conserved F or W. Each record gives: J gene, D gene, V gene, clone size, CDR3 protein, CDR3 DNA. D genes are given only for firm matches. Not every row has a clone size; where given, it reads once, few, many or a size class.

>TRBJ1-1|NA|TRBV10-3|many
CAISESQVVDTEAFF
TGTGCCATCAGTGAGTCGCAGGTGGTAGACACTGAAGCTTTCTTT
>TRBJ1-6|NA|TRBV6-6|NA
CASSYVGSSYNSPLHF
TGTGCCAGCAGTTACGTGGGAAGCTCCTATAATTCACCCCTCCACTTT
>TRBJ1-5|NA|TRBV10-3|NA
CAISESRSQHF
TGTGCCATCAGTGAGTCTCGGTCCCAGCATTTT
>TRBJ2-7|TRBD1|TRBV20-1|few
CSAGRGQGNYEQYF
TGCAGTGCCGGAAGGGGACAGGGGAACTACGAGCAGTACTTC
>TRBJ1-1|TRBD1|TRBV5-1|many
CASSLGDRLNTEAFF
TGCGCCAGCAGCTTGGGGGACAGATTGAACACTGAAGCTTTCTTT
>TRBJ1-2|NA|TRBV29-1|NA
CSVVNRGYTF
TGCAGCGTTGTTAACAGGGGCTACACCTTC
>TRBJ2-7|NA|TRBV29-1|many
CSAQTDLYEQYF
TGCAGCGCTCAGACAGATCTCTACGAGCAGTACTTC
>TRBJ2-7|TRBD2|TRBV9|NA
CASSAGLALSYEQYF
TGTGCCAGCAGCGCCGGACTAGCCCTTTCCTACGAGCAGTACTTC
>TRBJ2-3|NA|TRBV9|NA
CASSLRRASTDTQYF
TGTGCCAGCAGCTTACGCCGGGCGAGCACAGATACGCAGTATTTT
>TRBJ2-5|TRBD2|TRBV27|NA
CASRQGQVPSGRAETQYF
TGTGCCAGCAGACAGGGACAGGTTCCCAGCGGGAGGGCAGAGACCCAGTACTTC
>TRBJ1-1|NA|TRBV7-2|many
CASSLRREWGEAFF
TGTGCCAGCAGCCTCCGGAGAGAGTGGGGTGAAGCTTTCTTT
>TRBJ1-5|NA|TRBV6-1|NA
CASSRQSYSNQPQHF
TGTGCCAGCAGTCGACAGAGTTATAGCAATCAGCCCCAGCATTTT
>TRBJ2-5|TRBD2|TRBV3-1|NA
CASSQDTSGGGVETQYF
TGTGCCAGCAGCCAAGATACTAGCGGGGGGGGCGTAGAGACCCAGTACTTC
>TRBJ1-6|NA|TRBV5-1|NA
CASSLFGGPGNSPLHF
TGCGCCAGCAGCTTGTTTGGAGGACCTGGAAATTCACCCCTCCACTTT
>TRBJ1-1|NA|TRBV12-3/TRBV12-4|few
CASSQTLGTEAFF
TGTGCCAGCAGCCAGACATTGGGCACTGAAGCTTTCTTT
>TRBJ1-1|NA|TRBV4-1|NA
CASSQGGKEAFF
TGCGCCAGCAGCCAAGGGGGAAAAGAAGCTTTCTTT
>TRBJ2-2|NA|TRBV20-1|NA
CSARALGGSANTGELFF
TGCAGTGCTAGGGCCCTAGGGGGGTCGGCGAACACCGGGGAGCTGTTTTTT
>TRBJ2-7|NA|TRBV6-1|NA
CASSEAGTLYEQYF
TGTGCCAGCAGTGAAGCCGGGACACTTTACGAGCAGTACTTC
>TRBJ2-7|TRBD2|TRBV20-1|NA
CSARITSGGYEQYF
TGCAGTGCTAGGATAACTAGCGGGGGCTACGAGCAGTACTTC
>TRBJ2-3|NA|TRBV7-9|NA
CASSFKFTDTQYF
TGTGCCAGCAGCTTTAAGTTCACAGATACGCAGTATTTT
>TRBJ2-1|NA|TRBV20-1|NA
CSASDSNEQFF
TGCAGTGCTAGCGACAGCAATGAGCAGTTCTTC
>TRBJ2-5|TRBD2|TRBV10-3|many
CAISDIGRAFETQYF
TGTGCCATCAGTGATATCGGGAGGGCCTTCGAGACCCAGTACTTC
>TRBJ2-6|NA|TRBV6-5|NA
CASSYGNPGANVLTF
TGTGCCAGCAGTTACGGGAATCCTGGGGCCAACGTCCTGACTTTC
>TRBJ1-1|NA|TRBV11-1|few
CASSYRGSSNTEAFF
TGTGCCAGCAGCTATCGGGGGTCGTCTAACACTGAAGCTTTCTTT
>TRBJ1-6|TRBD1|TRBV9|many
CASSVETGGSPLHF
TGTGCCAGCAGCGTTGAGACAGGGGGTTCACCCCTCCACTTT
>TRBJ1-3|NA|TRBV4-2|NA
CDSSQGHGNTIYF
TGTGACAGCAGCCAAGGACATGGAAACACCATATATTTT
>TRBJ1-1|NA|TRBV7-8|few
CASSSERGVAEAFF
TGTGCCAGCAGCTCCGAGCGGGGGGTTGCTGAAGCTTTCTTT
>TRBJ2-5|NA|TRBV5-1|NA
CASSLDNDPETQYF
TGCGCCAGCAGCTTGGACAACGACCCAGAGACCCAGTACTTC
>TRBJ2-2|NA|TRBV5-1|NA
CASSLDFRGPNTGELFF
TGCGCCAGCAGCTTGGATTTCAGGGGCCCGAACACCGGGGAGCTGTTTTTT
>TRBJ2-3|NA|TRBV20-1|NA
CSARDLGSTDTQYF
TGCAGTGCTAGAGATTTGGGTAGCACAGATACGCAGTATTTT
>TRBJ2-2|NA|TRBV6-5|NA
CASSYSTGGGELFF
TGTGCCAGCAGTTACTCGACAGGCGGAGGGGAGCTGTTTTTT
>TRBJ2-5|NA|TRBV14|NA
CASNRFFLETQYF
TGTGCCAGCAACCGGTTCTTTCTAGAGACCCAGTACTTC